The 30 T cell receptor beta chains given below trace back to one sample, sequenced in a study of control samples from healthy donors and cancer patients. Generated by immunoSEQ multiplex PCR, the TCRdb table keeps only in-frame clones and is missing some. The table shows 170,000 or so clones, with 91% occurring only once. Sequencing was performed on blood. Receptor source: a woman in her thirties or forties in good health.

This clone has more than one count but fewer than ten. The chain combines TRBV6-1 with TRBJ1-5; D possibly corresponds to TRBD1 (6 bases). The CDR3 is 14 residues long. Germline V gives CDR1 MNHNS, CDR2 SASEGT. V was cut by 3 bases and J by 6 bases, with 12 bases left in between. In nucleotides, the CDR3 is TGTGCCAGCAGTGAGACGAGGGGGATTCAGCCCCAGCATTTT. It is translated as CASSETRGIQPQHF.

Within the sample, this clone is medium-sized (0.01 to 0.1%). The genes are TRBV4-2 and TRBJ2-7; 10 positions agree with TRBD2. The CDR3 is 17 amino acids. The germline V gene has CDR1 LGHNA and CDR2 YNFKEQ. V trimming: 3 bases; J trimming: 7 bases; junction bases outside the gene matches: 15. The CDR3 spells CASSQDLAGGRFMEQYF. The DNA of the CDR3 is TGTGCCAGCAGCCAGGACTTAGCGGGGGGCAGATTTATGGAGCAGTACTTC.

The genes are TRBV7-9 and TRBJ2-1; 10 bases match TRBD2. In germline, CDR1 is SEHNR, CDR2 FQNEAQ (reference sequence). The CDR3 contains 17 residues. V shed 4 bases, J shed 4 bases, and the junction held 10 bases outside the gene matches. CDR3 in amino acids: CASSSNRLAGAYNEQFF. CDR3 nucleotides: TGTGCCAGCAGCTCGAACAGGCTAGCGGGGGCTTACAATGAGCAGTTCTTC.

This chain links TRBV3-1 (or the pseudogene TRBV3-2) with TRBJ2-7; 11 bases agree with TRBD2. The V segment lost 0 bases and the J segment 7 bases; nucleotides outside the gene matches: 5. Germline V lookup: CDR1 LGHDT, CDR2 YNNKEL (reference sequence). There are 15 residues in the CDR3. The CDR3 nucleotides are TGTGCCAGCAGCCAAGATAGCGGGGGGGCCCTGGAGCAGTACTTC. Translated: CASSQDSGGALEQYF.

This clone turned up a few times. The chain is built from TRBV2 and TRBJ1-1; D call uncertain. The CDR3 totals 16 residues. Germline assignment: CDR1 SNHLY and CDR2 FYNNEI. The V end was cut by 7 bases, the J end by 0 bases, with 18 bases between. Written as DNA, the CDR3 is TGTGCCAGCACCAGGTCTAGAACCCGTATGAACACTGAAGCTTTCTTT. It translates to CASTRSRTRMNTEAFF.

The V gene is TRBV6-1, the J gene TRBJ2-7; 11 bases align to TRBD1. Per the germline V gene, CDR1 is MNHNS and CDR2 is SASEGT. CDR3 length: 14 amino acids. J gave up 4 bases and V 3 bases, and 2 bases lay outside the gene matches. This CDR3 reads CASSEGTGGYEQYF. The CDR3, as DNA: TGTGCCAGCAGTGAGGGGACAGGGGGGTACGAGCAGTACTTC.

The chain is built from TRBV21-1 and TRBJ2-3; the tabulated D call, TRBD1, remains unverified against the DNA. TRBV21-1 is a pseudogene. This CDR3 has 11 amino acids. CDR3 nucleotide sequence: TGTGCCAGCCAGGGGGCAGATACGCAGTATTTT. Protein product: CASQGADTQYF.

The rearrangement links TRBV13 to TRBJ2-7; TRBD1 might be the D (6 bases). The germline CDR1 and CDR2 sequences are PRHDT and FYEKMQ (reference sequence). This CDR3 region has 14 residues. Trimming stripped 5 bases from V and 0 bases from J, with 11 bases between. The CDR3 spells CASSIRQVSYEQYF. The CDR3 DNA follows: TGTGCCAGCAGCATCCGACAGGTCTCCTACGAGCAGTACTTC.

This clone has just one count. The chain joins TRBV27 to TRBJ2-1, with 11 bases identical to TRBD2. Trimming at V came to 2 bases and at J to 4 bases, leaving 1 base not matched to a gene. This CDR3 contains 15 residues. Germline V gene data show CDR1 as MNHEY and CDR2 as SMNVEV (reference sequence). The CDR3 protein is CASSLLAGGYNEQFF. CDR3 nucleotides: TGTGCCAGCAGTTTACTAGCGGGGGGTTACAATGAGCAGTTCTTC.

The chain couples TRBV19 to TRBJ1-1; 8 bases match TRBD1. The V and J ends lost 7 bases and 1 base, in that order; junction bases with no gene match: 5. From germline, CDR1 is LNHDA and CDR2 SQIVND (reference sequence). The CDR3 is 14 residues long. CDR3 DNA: TGTGCCAGTACCCTCGGACAGGGGAACACTGAAGCTTTCTTT. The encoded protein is CASTLGQGNTEAFF.

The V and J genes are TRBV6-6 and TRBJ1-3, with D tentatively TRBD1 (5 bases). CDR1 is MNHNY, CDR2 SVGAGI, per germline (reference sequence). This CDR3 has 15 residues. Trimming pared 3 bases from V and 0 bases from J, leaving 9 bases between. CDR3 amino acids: CASSYPQGSGNTIYF. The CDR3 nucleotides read TGTGCCAGCAGTTATCCCCAGGGCTCTGGAAACACCATATATTTT.

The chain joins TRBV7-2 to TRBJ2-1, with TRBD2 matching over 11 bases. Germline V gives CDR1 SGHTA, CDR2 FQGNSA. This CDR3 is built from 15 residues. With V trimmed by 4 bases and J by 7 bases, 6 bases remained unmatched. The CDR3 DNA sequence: TGTGCCAGCAGCTCACTAGCGGGGGTGCGAAATGAGCAGTTCTTC. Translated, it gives CASSSLAGVRNEQFF.

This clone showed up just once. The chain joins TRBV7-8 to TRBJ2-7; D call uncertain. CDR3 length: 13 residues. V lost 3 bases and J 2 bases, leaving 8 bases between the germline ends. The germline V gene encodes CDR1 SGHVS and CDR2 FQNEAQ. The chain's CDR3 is CASSFRIAYEQYF. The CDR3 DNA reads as TGTGCCAGCAGCTTCAGGATAGCCTACGAGCAGTACTTC.

Here the CDR3 DNA reads TGTGCCAGCAGCCAACTTGCGGGGGGCCACGGTATCTACGAGCAGTACTTC. This translates into CASSQLAGGHGIYEQYF. The chain recombines TRBV13 with TRBJ2-7; 8 nucleotides align to TRBD2. The CDR3 is 17 residues long. Germline-derived CDR1 and CDR2 are PRHDT and FYEKMQ (reference sequence). Germline trimming cut 5 bases from V and 3 bases from J; bases unmatched to any gene: 15.

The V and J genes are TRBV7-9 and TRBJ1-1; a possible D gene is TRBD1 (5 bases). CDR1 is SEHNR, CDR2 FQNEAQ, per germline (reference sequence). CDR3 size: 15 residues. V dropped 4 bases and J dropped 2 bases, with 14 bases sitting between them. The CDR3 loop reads CASSYLQGANTEAFF. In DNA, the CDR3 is TGTGCCAGCAGCTATCTCCAGGGAGCAAACACTGAAGCTTTCTTT.

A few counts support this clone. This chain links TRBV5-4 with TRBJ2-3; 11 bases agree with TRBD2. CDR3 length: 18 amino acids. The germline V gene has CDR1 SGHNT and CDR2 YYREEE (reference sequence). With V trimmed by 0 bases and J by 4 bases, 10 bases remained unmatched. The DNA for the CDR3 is TGTGCCAGCAGCTTGGGGAATAGCGGGGGGGAGGTCGCAGATACGCAGTATTTT. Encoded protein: CASSLGNSGGEVADTQYF.

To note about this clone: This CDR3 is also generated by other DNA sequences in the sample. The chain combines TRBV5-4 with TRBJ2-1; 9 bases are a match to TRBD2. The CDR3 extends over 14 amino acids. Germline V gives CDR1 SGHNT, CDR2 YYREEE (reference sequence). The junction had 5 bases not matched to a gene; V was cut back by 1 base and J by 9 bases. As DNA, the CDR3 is TGTGCCAGCAGCTTGAGCGGGGGGCGGGGTGAGCAGTTCTTC. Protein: CASSLSGGRGEQFF.

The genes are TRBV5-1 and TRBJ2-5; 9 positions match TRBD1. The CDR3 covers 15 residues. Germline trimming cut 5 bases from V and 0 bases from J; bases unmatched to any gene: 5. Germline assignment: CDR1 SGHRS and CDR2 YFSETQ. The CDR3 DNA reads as TGCGCCAGCAGTCGGACAGGGGAAAACCAAGAGACCCAGTACTTC. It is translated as CASSRTGENQETQYF.

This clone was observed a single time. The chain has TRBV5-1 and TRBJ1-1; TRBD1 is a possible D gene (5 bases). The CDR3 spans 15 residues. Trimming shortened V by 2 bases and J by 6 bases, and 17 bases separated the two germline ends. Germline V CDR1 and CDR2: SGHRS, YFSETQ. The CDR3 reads CASSFDPGGTAEAFF. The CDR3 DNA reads TGCGCCAGCAGCTTTGACCCCGGGGGAACCGCTGAAGCTTTCTTT.

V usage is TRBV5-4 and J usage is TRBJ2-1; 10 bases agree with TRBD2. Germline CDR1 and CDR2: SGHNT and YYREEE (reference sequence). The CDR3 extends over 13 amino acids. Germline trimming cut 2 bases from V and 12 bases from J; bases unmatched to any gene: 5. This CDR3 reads CASSFEGTSAQFF. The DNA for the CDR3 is TGTGCCAGCAGCTTCGAGGGGACTAGCGCGCAGTTCTTC.

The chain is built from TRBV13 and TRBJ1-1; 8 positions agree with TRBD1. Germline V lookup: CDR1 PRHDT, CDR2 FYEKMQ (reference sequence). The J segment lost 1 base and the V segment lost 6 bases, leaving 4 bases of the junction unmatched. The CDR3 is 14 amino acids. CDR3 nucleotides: TGTGCCAGCAGAACCGGGACAGGGAACACTGAAGCTTTCTTT. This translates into CASRTGTGNTEAFF. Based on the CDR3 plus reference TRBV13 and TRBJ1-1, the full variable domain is AAGVIQSPRHLIKEKRETATLKCYPIPRHDTVYWYQQGPGQDPQFLISFYEKMQSDKGSIPDRFSAQQFSDYHSELNMSSLELGDSALYFCASRTGTGNTEAFFGQGTRLTVV.

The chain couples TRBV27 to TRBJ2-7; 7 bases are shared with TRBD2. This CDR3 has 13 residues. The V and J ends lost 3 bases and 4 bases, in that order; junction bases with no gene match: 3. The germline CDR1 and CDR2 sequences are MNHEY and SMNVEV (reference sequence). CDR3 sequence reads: CASSLKGGYEQYF. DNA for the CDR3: TGTGCCAGCAGTTTGAAGGGAGGGTACGAGCAGTACTTC.

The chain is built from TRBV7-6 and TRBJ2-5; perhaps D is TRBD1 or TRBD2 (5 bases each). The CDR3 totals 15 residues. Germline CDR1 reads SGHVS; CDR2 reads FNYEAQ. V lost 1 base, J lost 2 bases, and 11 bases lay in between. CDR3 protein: CASSLEGTGQETQYF. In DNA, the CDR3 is TGTGCCAGCAGCTTAGAGGGGACGGGACAAGAGACCCAGTACTTC. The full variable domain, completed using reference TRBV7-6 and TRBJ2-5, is GAGVSQSPRYKVTKRGQDVALRCDPISGHVSLYWYRQALGQGPEFLTYFNYEAQQDKSGLPNDRFSAERPEGSISTLTIQRTEQRDSAMYRCASSLEGTGQETQYFGPGTRLLVL.

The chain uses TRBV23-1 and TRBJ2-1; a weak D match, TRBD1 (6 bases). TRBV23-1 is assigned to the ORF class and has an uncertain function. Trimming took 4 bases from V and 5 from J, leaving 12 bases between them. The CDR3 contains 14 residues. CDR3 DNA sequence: TGCGCCAGCAGTCTGGGGACACAGAACAATGAGCAGTTCTTC. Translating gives CASSLGTQNNEQFF.

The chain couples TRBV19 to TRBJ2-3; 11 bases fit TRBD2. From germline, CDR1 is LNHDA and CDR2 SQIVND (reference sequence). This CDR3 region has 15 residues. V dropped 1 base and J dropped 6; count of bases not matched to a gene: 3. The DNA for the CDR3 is TGTGCCAGTAGTATAGGACTAGCGGGGACTGATACGCAGTATTTT. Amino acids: CASSIGLAGTDTQYF.

CDR3: CASQGNEKLFF. CDR3 nucleotides: TGTGCCAGCCAGGGTAATGAAAAACTGTTTTTT. V gene TRBV6-6 combines with J gene TRBJ1-4; D perhaps matches TRBD1 (5 bases). V was trimmed by 8 bases and J by 4 bases, leaving 5 bases between them. The germline V gene encodes CDR1 MNHNY and CDR2 SVGAGI (reference sequence). This CDR3 comprises 11 residues.

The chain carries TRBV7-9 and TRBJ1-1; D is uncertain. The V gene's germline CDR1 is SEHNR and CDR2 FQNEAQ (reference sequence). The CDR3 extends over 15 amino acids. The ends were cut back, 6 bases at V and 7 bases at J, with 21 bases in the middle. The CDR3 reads CASSPGKGFEDEAFF. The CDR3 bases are TGTGCCAGCAGTCCCGGTAAAGGTTTTGAGGATGAAGCTTTCTTT.

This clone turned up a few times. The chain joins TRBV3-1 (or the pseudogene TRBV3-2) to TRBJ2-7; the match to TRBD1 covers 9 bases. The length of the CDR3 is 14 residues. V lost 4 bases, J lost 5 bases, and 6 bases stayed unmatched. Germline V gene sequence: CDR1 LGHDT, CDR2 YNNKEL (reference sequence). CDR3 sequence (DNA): TGTGCCAGCAGCCCCAGCGGGACAGGGAACGAGCAGTACTTC. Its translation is CASSPSGTGNEQYF.

The CDR3 spells CASSGLAGKSTEAFF. The DNA of the CDR3 is TGTGCCAGCAGTGGACTCGCGGGGAAAAGCACTGAAGCTTTCTTT. The chain combines TRBV25-1 with TRBJ1-1; D gene ambiguous. This CDR3 has 15 amino acids. The germline V gene has CDR1 MGHDK and CDR2 SYGVNS. The V gene lost 4 bases and the J gene lost 4 bases, with 16 bases spanning the gap.

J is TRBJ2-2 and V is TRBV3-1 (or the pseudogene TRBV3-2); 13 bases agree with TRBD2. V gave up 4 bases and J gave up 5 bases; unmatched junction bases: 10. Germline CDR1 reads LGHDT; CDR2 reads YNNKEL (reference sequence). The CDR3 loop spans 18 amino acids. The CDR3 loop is CASSRTSGGVTRTGELFF. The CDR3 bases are TGTGCCAGCAGCCGGACTAGCGGGGGAGTAACAAGGACCGGGGAGCTGTTTTTT.